The 4 T cell receptor beta chains given below trace back to one sample, sequenced in a study of shared clonotypes between healthy human individuals. Data came from immunoSEQ multiplex PCR; TCRdb stores just in-frame clones and leaves some out. The sample includes over a million clones, around 97% of them seen just once. Sequenced material: naive CD4+ T cells sorted from blood. The subset is: CD45RA+ positively selected. Receptor source: a man aged 30 to 39 in good health.

CDR3 loop: CASSLLSGQMTYGYTF. CDR3 in DNA: TGTGCCAGCAGCTTATTGTCGGGCCAGATGACTTATGGCTACACCTTC. The chain recombines TRBV7-6 with TRBJ1-2; D is uncertain. V lost 2 bases to trimming and J lost 5 bases, with 18 bases between them. The CDR3 consists of 16 residues. Germline V gene data show CDR1 as SGHVS and CDR2 as FNYEAQ.

The V and J genes are TRBV2 and TRBJ1-1, with a possible D match to TRBD1 (5 bases). Germline CDR1 is SNHLY and CDR2 is FYNNEI. Trimming took off 1 base at V and 3 bases at J, with 9 bases between the two ends. This CDR3 contains 14 residues. CDR3 nucleotides: TGTGCCAGCAGTGAAGGCAGACAGCACACTGAAGCTTTCTTT. This translates into CASSEGRQHTEAFF.

This chain links TRBV10-1 with TRBJ2-3; 11 positions agree with TRBD2. There are 16 residues in the CDR3. Germline-derived CDR1 and CDR2 are WNHNN and SYGVQD (reference sequence). V was pared by 6 bases and J by 3 bases, with 8 bases of the junction left unmatched. In DNA form, the CDR3 reads TGCGCCAGCAGAGCCGCTAGCGGGAGGCGGACAGATACGCAGTATTTT. Protein sequence: CASRAASGRRTDTQYF.

A few counts support this clone. This chain joins TRBV11-2 and TRBJ2-7; the D call may be TRBD1 or TRBD2 (5 bases each). The CDR3 consists of 15 residues. The germline V and J ends were trimmed by 1 base and 0 bases, with 10 bases remaining between them. The germline gives CDR1 SGHAT, CDR2 FQNNGV. The CDR3 protein is CASSLVGGLSYEQYF. The CDR3 nucleotides read TGTGCCAGCAGCTTAGTTGGGGGTCTCTCCTACGAGCAGTACTTC.